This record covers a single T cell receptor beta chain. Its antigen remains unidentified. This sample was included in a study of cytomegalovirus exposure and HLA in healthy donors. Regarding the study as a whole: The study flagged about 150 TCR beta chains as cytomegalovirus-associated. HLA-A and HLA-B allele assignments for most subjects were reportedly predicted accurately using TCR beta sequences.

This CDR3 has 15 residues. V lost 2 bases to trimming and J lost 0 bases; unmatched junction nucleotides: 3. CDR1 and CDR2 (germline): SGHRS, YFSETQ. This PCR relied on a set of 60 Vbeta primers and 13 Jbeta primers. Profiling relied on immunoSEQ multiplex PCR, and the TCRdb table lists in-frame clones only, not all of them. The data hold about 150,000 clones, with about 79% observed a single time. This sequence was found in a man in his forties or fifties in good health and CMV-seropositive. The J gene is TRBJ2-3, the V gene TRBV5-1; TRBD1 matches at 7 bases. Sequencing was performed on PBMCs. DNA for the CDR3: TGCGCCAGCAGCTTTATGACAGGGAGCACAGATACGCAGTATTTT. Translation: CASSFMTGSTDTQYF.